The 9 T cell receptor beta chains listed next were all sequenced from one sample in a study of blood T cell repertoires in COVID-19. Method: immunoSEQ multiplex PCR; TCRdb's copy keeps in-frame clones and lacks some. The sample shows almost 300,000 clones, 85% to 90% of them seen only once. Sequencing was carried out using peripheral blood. These receptors all stem from a man between 65 and 79 years old with acute or convalescent COVID-19.

This chain uses TRBV28 with TRBJ1-1, with 10 bases aligning to TRBD1. V was pared by 6 bases and J by 1 base, with 11 bases of the junction left unmatched. CDR1 is MDHEN, CDR2 SYDVKM, per germline. The CDR3 length is 17 residues. The CDR3 protein is CASSSPGQGPKNTEAFF. The CDR3 DNA sequence: TGTGCCAGCAGCTCACCGGGACAGGGGCCCAAGAACACTGAAGCTTTCTTT.

J is TRBJ2-1 and V is TRBV5-1; 11 positions agree with TRBD1. This CDR3 contains 15 residues. V lost 4 bases, J lost 10 bases, and 10 bases stayed unmatched. Germline CDR1 is SGHRS and CDR2 is YFSETQ. CDR3: CASSPDRGRFSEQFF. The CDR3 bases are TGCGCCAGCAGCCCGGACAGGGGGCGATTCTCCGAGCAGTTCTTC.

CDR3 residues: CASSTGQGRTYEQYF. The CDR3 DNA reads as TGTGCCAGCAGCACCGGACAGGGTCGAACCTACGAGCAGTACTTC. V is TRBV5-4 and J is TRBJ2-7; 8 nucleotides match TRBD1. This CDR3 has 15 residues. Germline CDR1 SGHNT, CDR2 YYREEE (reference sequence). J gave up 2 bases and V 4 bases, and 8 bases lay outside the gene matches.

This clone was observed a single time. The chain employs TRBV6-2 or TRBV6-3 and TRBJ1-3; a weak D match, TRBD1 (5 bases). Germline lookup yields CDR1 MNHEY and CDR2 SVGEGT. Deletions cut 2 bases from V and 8 bases from J, with 16 bases between. The CDR3 is 15 residues long. Here the CDR3 reads CASSYISRAVDTIYF. CDR3 nucleotide sequence: TGTGCCAGCAGTTACATCTCCAGGGCCGTGGACACCATATATTTT.

V and J are TRBV9 and TRBJ2-3; 8 bases are a match to TRBD1. V gave up 2 bases and J gave up 6 bases; unmatched junction bases: 14. Germline-derived CDR1 and CDR2 are SGDLS and YYNGEE. This CDR3 region has 17 residues. The CDR3 DNA reads as TGTGCCAGCAGCGTCGCGCCAGGGGGCAGAGATTTGGATACGCAGTATTTT. Translation: CASSVAPGGRDLDTQYF.

The J gene is TRBJ1-2, the V gene TRBV28; maybe TRBD1 (6 bases). Germline CDR1 is MDHEN and CDR2 is SYDVKM. The CDR3 length is 15 residues. V shed 6 bases and J shed 5 bases, with 19 bases lying between them. DNA of the CDR3: TGTGCCAGCAGGCAGGGGCCGCCCATTTATTATGGCTACACCTTC. This gives the protein CASRQGPPIYYGYTF.

The chain links TRBV6-1 to TRBJ2-4; 9 positions match TRBD1. The J segment lost 0 bases and the V segment lost 2 bases, leaving 11 bases of the junction unmatched. Germline CDR1 and CDR2: MNHNS and SASEGT. The length of the CDR3 is 19 residues. CDR3 bases: TGTGCCAGCAGTGAATATAAGGGGGGACAGGGCCTAGCCAAAAACATTCAGTACTTC. As protein: CASSEYKGGQGLAKNIQYF.

The chain combines TRBV27 with TRBJ1-5; D remains unclear. CDR1 MNHEY and CDR2 SMNVEV come from the germline V gene (reference sequence). V lost 5 bases and J lost 5, with 13 bases in between. The CDR3 spans 14 residues. CDR3 sequence (DNA): TGTGCCAGCAGTCCCACGGGGTTAGATCAGCCCCAGCATTTT. Its protein product is CASSPTGLDQPQHF.

The CDR3 region has the DNA TGCGCCAGCAGCCAAGATTCCTCGGCCGCGACATGGAATGAGCAGTTCTTC. Its protein is CASSQDSSAATWNEQFF. The rearrangement joins TRBV4-1 to TRBJ2-1; the D is unclear. Per the germline V gene, CDR1 is MGHRA and CDR2 is YSYEKL. V dropped 0 bases and J dropped 7 bases, with 19 bases sitting between them. The CDR3 is 17 amino acids.